One sample yielded the 3 T cell receptor beta chains listed below, sequenced in a study of T cell repertoires in aging, cancer and after chemotherapy. A mixed TRB-A/B primer pool amplified rearranged TRB by multiplex touch-down PCR. TCRdb recomputed calls from the multiplex PCR reads with MiXCR, one row per CDR3 protein. The sample contains 1,200 or so distinct CDR3 sequences, 64% of which appear only once. TCR beta rearrangements were amplified from peripheral blood genomic DNA. The source material was blood. The receptors stem from a human donor with a blood cancer.

The V call is TRBV6-1, the J call TRBJ2-2; D gene unclear. Trimming stripped 5 bases from V and 4 bases from J, with 11 bases between. Germline values: CDR1 MNHNS, CDR2 SASEGT. The CDR3 covers 14 residues. CDR3 DNA: TGTGCCAGCAGTCCGGCTTTTCGCACCGGGGAGCTGTTTTTT. Encoded protein: CASSPAFRTGELFF.

This chain joins TRBV19 and TRBJ2-6, with 8 bases that match TRBD1. V shed 6 bases and J 1 base; nucleotides not matched to a gene: 8. This CDR3 region has 17 residues. Germline CDR1 reads LNHDA; CDR2 reads SQIVND (reference sequence). CDR3 in amino acids: CASRPRQGTSGANVLTF. CDR3 in DNA: TGTGCCAGTAGGCCTAGACAGGGGACATCTGGGGCCAACGTCCTGACTTTC.

The chain carries TRBV27 and TRBJ1-2; perhaps TRBD1 as D (6 bases). CDR3 length equals 14 residues. Trimming cost V 4 bases and J 3 bases, with 12 bases left between them. The germline gives CDR1 MNHEY, CDR2 SMNVEV (reference sequence). CDR3 sequence: CASSSTRQDYGYTF. The CDR3 DNA reads as TGTGCCAGCAGTTCGACCCGACAGGACTATGGCTACACCTTC.